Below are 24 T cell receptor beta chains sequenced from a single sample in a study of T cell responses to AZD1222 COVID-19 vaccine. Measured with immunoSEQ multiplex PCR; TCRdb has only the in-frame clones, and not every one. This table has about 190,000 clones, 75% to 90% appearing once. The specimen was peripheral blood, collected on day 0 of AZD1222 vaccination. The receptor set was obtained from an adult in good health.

In DNA, the CDR3 is TGTGCCATCAGAGGCGGACAGGGCCGATCGATCGCTGAAGCTTTCTTT. As protein: CAIRGGQGRSIAEAFF. V and J are TRBV10-3 and TRBJ1-1; 8 bases are a match to TRBD1. Germline lookup yields CDR1 ENHRY and CDR2 SYGVKD. Unmatched junction bases numbered 15, after V lost 6 bases and J lost 6 bases. The CDR3 is 16 amino acids.

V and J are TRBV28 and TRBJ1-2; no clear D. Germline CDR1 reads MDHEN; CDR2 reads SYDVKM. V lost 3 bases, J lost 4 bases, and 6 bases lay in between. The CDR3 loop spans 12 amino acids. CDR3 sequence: CASSLDLYGYTF. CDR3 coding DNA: TGTGCCAGCAGTTTGGACCTCTATGGCTACACCTTC.

This CDR3 is CAWSESFSYEQYF. DNA of the CDR3: TGTGCCTGGAGTGAGAGTTTCTCCTACGAGCAGTACTTC. V and J are TRBV30 and TRBJ2-7; D not resolved. This CDR3 spans 13 amino acids. V was shortened by 1 base and J by 0 bases, with 7 bases between the two germline ends. The germline CDR1 and CDR2 sequences are GTSNPN and SVGIG (reference sequence).

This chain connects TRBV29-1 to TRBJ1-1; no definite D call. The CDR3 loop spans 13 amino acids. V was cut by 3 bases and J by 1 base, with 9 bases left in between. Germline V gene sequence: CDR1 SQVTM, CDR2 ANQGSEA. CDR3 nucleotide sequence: TGCAGCGTTGATAACAGTAAGAACACTGAAGCTTTCTTT. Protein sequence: CSVDNSKNTEAFF.

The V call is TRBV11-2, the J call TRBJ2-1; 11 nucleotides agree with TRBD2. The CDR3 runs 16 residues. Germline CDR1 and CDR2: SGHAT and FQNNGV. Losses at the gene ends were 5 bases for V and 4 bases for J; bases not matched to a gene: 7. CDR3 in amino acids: CASSTLAGGWYNEQFF. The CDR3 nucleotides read TGTGCCAGCAGCACCTTAGCGGGGGGGTGGTACAATGAGCAGTTCTTC.

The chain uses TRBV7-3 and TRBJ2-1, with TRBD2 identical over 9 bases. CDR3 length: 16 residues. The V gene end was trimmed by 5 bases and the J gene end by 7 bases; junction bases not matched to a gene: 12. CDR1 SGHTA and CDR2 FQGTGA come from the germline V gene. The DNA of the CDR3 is TGTGCCAGCAGCCCACCGCGGGCGGGGGGGCCGAATGAGCAGTTCTTC. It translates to CASSPPRAGGPNEQFF.

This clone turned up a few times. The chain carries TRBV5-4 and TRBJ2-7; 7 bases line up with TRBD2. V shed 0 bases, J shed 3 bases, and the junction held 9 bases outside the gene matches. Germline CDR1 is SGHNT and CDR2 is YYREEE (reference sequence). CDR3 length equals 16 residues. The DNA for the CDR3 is TGTGCCAGCAGCTTGGCGGGGAGGGAAGCGAACTACGAGCAGTACGTC. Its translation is CASSLAGREANYEQYV.

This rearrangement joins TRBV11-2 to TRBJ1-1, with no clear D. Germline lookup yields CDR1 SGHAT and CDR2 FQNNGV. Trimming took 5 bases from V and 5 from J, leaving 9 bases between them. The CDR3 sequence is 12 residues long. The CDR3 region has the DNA TGTGCCAGCAGCATGAGGCGAACTGAAGCTTTCTTT. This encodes CASSMRRTEAFF. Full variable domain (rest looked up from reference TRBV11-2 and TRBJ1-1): EAGVAQSPRYKIIEKRQSVAFWCNPISGHATLYWYQQILGQGPKLLIQFQNNGVVDDSQLPKDRFSAERLKGVDSTLKIQPAKLEDSAVYLCASSMRRTEAFFGQGTRLTVV.

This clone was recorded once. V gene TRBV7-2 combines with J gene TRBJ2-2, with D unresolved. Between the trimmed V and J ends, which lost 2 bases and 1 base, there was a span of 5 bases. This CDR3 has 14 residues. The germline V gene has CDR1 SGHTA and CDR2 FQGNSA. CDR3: CASSLFRNTGELFF. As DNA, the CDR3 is TGTGCCAGCAGCTTATTTCGGAACACCGGGGAGCTGTTTTTT.

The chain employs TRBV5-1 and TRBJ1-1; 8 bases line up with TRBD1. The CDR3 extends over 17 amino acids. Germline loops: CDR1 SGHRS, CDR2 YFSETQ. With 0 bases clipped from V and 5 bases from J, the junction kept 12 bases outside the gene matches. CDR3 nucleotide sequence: TGCGCCAGCAGCTTGGGCCAGGGGGCTTTTCTCTTTACTGAAGCTTTCTTT. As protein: CASSLGQGAFLFTEAFF.

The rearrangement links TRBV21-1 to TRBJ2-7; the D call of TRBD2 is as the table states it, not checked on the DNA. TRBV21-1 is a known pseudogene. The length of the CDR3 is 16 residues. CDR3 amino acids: CASSRGGALSSYEQYV. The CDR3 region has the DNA TGTGCCAGCAGCAGGGGGGGGGCCCTTTCCTCCTACGAGCAGTACGTC.

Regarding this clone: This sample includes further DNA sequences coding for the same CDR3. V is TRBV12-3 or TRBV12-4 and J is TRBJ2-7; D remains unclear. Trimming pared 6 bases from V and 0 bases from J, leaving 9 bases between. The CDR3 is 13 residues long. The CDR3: CASSSSSSYEQYF. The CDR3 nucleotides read TGTGCCAGCAGCTCGTCTAGCTCCTACGAGCAGTACTTC.

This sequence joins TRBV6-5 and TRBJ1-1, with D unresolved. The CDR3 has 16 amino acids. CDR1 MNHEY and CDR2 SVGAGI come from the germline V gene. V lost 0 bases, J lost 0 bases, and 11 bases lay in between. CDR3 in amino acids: CASSYSGLSMNTEAFF. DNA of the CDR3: TGTGCCAGCAGTTACTCCGGACTGTCCATGAACACTGAAGCTTTCTTT.

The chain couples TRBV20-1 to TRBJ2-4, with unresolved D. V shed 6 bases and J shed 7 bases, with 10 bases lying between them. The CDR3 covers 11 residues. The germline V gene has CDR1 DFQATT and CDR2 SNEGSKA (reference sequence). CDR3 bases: TGCAGTGCCTACCTGGCGAACATTCAGTACTTC. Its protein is CSAYLANIQYF.

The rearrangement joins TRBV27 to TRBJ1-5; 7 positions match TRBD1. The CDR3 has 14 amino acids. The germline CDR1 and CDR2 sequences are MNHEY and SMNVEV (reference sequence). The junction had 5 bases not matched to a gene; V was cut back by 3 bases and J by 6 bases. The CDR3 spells CASSLRQGVQPQHF. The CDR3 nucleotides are TGTGCCAGCAGTTTGCGACAGGGAGTTCAGCCCCAGCATTTT.

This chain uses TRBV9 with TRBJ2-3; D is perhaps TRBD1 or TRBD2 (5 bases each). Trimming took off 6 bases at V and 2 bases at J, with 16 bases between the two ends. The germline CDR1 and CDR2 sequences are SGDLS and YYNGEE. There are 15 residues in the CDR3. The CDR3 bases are TGTGCCAGCACGCCCGAGGGGCAGGCCACAGATACGCAGTATTTT. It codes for CASTPEGQATDTQYF.

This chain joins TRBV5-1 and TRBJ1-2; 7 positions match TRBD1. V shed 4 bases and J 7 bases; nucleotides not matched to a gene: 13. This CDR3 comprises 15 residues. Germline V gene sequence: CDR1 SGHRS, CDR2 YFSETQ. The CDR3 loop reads CASSTLQGRDSGYTF. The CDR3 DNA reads TGCGCCAGCAGCACCCTACAGGGGCGCGATAGTGGCTACACCTTC.

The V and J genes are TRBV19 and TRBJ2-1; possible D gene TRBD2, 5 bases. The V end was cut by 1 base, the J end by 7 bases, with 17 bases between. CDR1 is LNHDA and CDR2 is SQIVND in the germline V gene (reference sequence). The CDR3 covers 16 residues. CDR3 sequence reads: CASSIVGGPGTNEQFF. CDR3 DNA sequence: TGTGCCAGTAGTATAGTCGGCGGGCCAGGCACGAATGAGCAGTTCTTC. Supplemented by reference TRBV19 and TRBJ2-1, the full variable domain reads DGGITQSPKYLFRKEGQNVTLSCEQNLNHDAMYWYRQDPGQGLRLIYYSQIVNDFQKGDIAEGYSVSREKKESFPLTVTSAQKNPTAFYLCASSIVGGPGTNEQFFGPGTRLTVL.

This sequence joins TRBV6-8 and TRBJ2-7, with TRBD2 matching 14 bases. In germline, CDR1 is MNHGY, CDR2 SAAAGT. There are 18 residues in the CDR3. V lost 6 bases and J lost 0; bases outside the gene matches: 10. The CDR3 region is CASRSRLAGGRISYEQYV. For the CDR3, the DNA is TGTGCCAGCAGGTCCCGACTAGCGGGGGGGCGGATCTCCTACGAGCAGTACGTC.

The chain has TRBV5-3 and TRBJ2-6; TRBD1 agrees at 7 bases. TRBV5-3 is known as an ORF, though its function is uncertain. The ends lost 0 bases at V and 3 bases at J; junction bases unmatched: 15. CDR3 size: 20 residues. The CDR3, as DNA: TGTGCCAGAAGCTTGGAGTCGACGACAGGGTCAATGTGTGGGGCCAACGTCCTGACTTTC. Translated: CARSLESTTGSMCGANVLTF.

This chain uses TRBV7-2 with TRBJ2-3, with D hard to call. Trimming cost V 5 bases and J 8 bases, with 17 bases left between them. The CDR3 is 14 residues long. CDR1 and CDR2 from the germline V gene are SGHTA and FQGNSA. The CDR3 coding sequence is TGTGCCAGCAGCCTCCAAGAGGTGACGACTACGCAGTATTTT. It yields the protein CASSLQEVTTTQYF.

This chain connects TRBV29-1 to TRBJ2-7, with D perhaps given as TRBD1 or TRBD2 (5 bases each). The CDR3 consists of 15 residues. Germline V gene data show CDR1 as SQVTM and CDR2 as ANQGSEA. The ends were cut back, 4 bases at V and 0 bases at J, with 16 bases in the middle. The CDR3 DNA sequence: TGCAGCGTTGTAGGAATGGGGGACCACTCCTACGAGCAGTACTTC. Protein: CSVVGMGDHSYEQYF.

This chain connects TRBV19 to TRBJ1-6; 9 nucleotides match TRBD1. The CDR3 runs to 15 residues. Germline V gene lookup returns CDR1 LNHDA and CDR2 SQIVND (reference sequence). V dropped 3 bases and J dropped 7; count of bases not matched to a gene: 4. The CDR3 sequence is CASSIWTGENSPLHF. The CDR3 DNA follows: TGTGCCAGTAGTATCTGGACAGGGGAAAATTCACCCCTCCACTTT.

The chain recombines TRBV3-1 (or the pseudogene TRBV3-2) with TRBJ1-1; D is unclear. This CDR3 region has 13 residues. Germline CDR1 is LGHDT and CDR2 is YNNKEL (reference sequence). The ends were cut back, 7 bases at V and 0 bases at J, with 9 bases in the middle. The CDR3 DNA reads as TGTGCCAGCACCCGAGCAGTGAACACTGAAGCTTTCTTT. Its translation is CASTRAVNTEAFF.